The 16 T cell receptor beta chains given below trace back to one sample, sequenced in a study of metastatic and nonmetastatic thyroid tumors. Thyroid surgery had not been preceded by any treatment in any patient. Using MiXCR, TCRdb re-called clones from the PCR reads. The repertoire consists of fewer than 15,000 clones, with roughly 27% occurring once and the leading ten covering 15% to 20%. Material for sequencing was tumor tissue. These receptors were taken from a female donor with papillary thyroid cancer or a benign thyroid nodule (not recorded which). Some clones in this sample may be carry-over from other donors' samples.

This clone ranks as medium-sized. The chain recombines TRBV20-1 with TRBJ1-6, with 10 nucleotides matching TRBD1. This CDR3 has 15 amino acids. V shed 6 bases, J shed 6 bases, and the junction held 8 bases outside the gene matches. Germline-derived CDR1 and CDR2 are DFQATT and SNEGSKA (reference sequence). As DNA, the CDR3 is TGCAGTGCAGTCGACAGGGGGCTTGGTAATTCACCCCTCCACTTT. Its protein product is CSAVDRGLGNSPLHF.

This clone appeared many times. V gene TRBV12-3 or TRBV12-4 combines with J gene TRBJ2-1; D gene uncertain. The germline V and J ends were trimmed by 1 base and 4 bases, with 5 bases remaining between them. This CDR3 is built from 13 residues. This CDR3 reads CASSLGRYNEQFF. DNA of the CDR3: TGTGCCAGCAGTTTAGGCAGATACAATGAGCAGTTCTTC.

The V and J genes are TRBV5-5 and TRBJ2-3; TRBD2 matches 9 bases. Germline lookup yields CDR1 SGHKS and CDR2 YYEKEE (reference sequence). CDR3 size: 13 residues. The junction had 1 base not matched to a gene; V was cut back by 5 bases and J by 3 bases. CDR3 loop: CASRTSGTDTQYF. CDR3 nucleotide sequence: TGTGCCAGCAGGACTAGCGGTACAGATACGCAGTATTTT.

In this sample, this clone is medium-sized. The chain combines TRBV10-1 with TRBJ1-1; D is perhaps TRBD1 (5 bases). The CDR3 totals 16 residues. V was clipped by 0 bases and J by 1 base, with 12 bases between them. CDR1 is WNHNN, CDR2 SYGVQD, per germline (reference sequence). The CDR3 bases are TGCGCCAGCAGTGAGTCAGTGGACAATAGGAACACTGAAGCTTTCTTT. Amino acids: CASSESVDNRNTEAFF.

The V call is TRBV30, the J call TRBJ1-1; no clear D gene. The V end lost 7 bases, the J end lost 1 base, and 7 bases lay between the germline ends. The CDR3 runs to 11 residues. Germline loops: CDR1 GTSNPN, CDR2 SVGIG (reference sequence). The CDR3 DNA follows: TGTGCCTCGAACTGGAACACTGAAGCTTTCTTT. It specifies CASNWNTEAFF.

The rearrangement uses TRBV7-3 and TRBJ1-2; no reliable D call. V was trimmed by 2 bases and J by 7 bases, leaving 11 bases between them. This CDR3 region has 13 residues. Germline V gene lookup returns CDR1 SGHTA and CDR2 FQGTGA. The CDR3 DNA follows: TGTGCCAGCAGCTTAGACCAGTCTGGTGGCTACACCTTC. Its translation: CASSLDQSGGYTF.

The V gene is TRBV19, the J gene TRBJ2-7; 8 positions agree with TRBD2. V dropped 3 bases and J dropped 2; count of bases not matched to a gene: 6. The germline V gene encodes CDR1 LNHDA and CDR2 SQIVND (reference sequence). The CDR3 totals 15 residues. The CDR3 region is CASSMGAGGTYEQYF. In DNA, the CDR3 is TGTGCCAGTAGTATGGGGGCGGGAGGCACCTACGAGCAGTACTTC. Full variable domain (outside the CDR3, taken from reference TRBV19 and TRBJ2-7): DGGITQSPKYLFRKEGQNVTLSCEQNLNHDAMYWYRQDPGQGLRLIYYSQIVNDFQKGDIAEGYSVSREKKESFPLTVTSAQKNPTAFYLCASSMGAGGTYEQYFGPGTRLTVT.

This chain uses TRBV30 with TRBJ1-5, with 9 bases lining up with TRBD1. Trimming took 3 bases from V and 3 from J; bases not matched to a gene: 9. This CDR3 comprises 16 residues. Germline CDR1 GTSNPN, CDR2 SVGIG (reference sequence). In DNA, the CDR3 is TGTGCCTGGAGGAAGCCGGGACAGGGCAACAATCAGCCCCAGCATTTT. Amino acids: CAWRKPGQGNNQPQHF.

This clone has at least ten counts. CDR3 sequence: CASGGGNGNQPQHF. CDR3 nucleotide sequence: TGTGCCAGCGGGGGGGGCAATGGAAATCAGCCCCAGCATTTT. The chain recombines TRBV2 with TRBJ1-5, with D perhaps TRBD1 (6 bases). This CDR3 contains 14 residues. The V gene's germline CDR1 is SNHLY and CDR2 FYNNEI. Trimming pared 8 bases from V and 4 bases from J, leaving 15 bases between.

The chain has TRBV4-1 and TRBJ1-1; 10 nucleotides align to TRBD1. Germline values: CDR1 MGHRA, CDR2 YSYEKL. There are 16 residues in the CDR3. V dropped 1 base and J dropped 3; count of bases not matched to a gene: 5. CDR3 coding DNA: TGCGCCAGCAGCCAAGCAGGGACAGGGGTCTACACTGAAGCTTTCTTT. Protein product: CASSQAGTGVYTEAFF.

Points on this clone: This may be a read error: a much more frequent sequence differs by one nucleotide. J is TRBJ2-3 and V is TRBV29-1, with TRBD2 identical over 14 bases. Per the germline V gene, CDR1 is SQVTM and CDR2 is ANQGSEA. After removal of 6 bases from V and 4 bases from J, the junction contained 6 bases not matched to a gene. The CDR3 consists of 15 residues. CDR3 protein: CSVGGTSGSADTQYF. The CDR3 bases are TGCAGCGTGGGGGGGACTAGCGGGAGCGCAGATACGCAGTATTTT.

This clone came up many times. V gene TRBV2 combines with J gene TRBJ1-5; D gene ambiguous. Germline CDR1 reads SNHLY; CDR2 reads FYNNEI. This CDR3 comprises 13 residues. Trimming took 7 bases from V and 6 from J, leaving 13 bases between them. CDR3 region: CASTDEKGQPQHF. The DNA for the CDR3 is TGTGCCAGCACGGACGAGAAGGGTCAGCCCCAGCATTTT.

This clone has a single count. This chain links TRBV20-1 with TRBJ1-1; D uncertain. CDR1 DFQATT and CDR2 SNEGSKA come from the germline V gene (reference sequence). The V end lost 3 bases, the J end lost 3 bases, and 8 bases lay between the germline ends. This CDR3 is 12 amino acids long. In DNA, the CDR3 is TGCAGTGCTAGGGAACCTTACACTGAAGCTTTCTTT. Protein: CSAREPYTEAFF.

By sample share, this clone is medium-sized (0.01 to 0.1%). The J gene is TRBJ1-6, the V gene TRBV6-1; D gene ambiguous. CDR3 length: 11 amino acids. Germline V CDR1 and CDR2: MNHNS, SASEGT. Trimming cost V 4 bases and J 6 bases, with 1 base left between them. This chain's CDR3 is CASSANSPLHF. The CDR3 DNA follows: TGTGCCAGCAGTGCTAATTCACCCCTCCACTTT.

The chain recombines TRBV6-1 with TRBJ1-4; a possible D gene is TRBD1 (5 bases). The CDR3 is made up of 14 amino acids. Germline-derived CDR1 and CDR2 are MNHNS and SASEGT. Between the trimmed V and J ends, which lost 2 bases and 4 bases, there was a span of 8 bases. CDR3 DNA sequence: TGTGCCAGCAGTGAATGGGGCCTTAATGAAAAACTGTTTTTT. Translation: CASSEWGLNEKLFF.

This clone came up many times. CDR3 region: CASSLLPGLETQYF. In DNA form, the CDR3 reads TGTGCCAGCAGCTTACTCCCGGGGTTAGAGACCCAGTACTTC. The V gene is TRBV7-2, the J gene TRBJ2-5; D may be TRBD2 (5 bases). Germline lookup yields CDR1 SGHTA and CDR2 FQGNSA. The V end was cut by 2 bases, the J end by 4 bases, with 11 bases between. CDR3 size: 14 residues.